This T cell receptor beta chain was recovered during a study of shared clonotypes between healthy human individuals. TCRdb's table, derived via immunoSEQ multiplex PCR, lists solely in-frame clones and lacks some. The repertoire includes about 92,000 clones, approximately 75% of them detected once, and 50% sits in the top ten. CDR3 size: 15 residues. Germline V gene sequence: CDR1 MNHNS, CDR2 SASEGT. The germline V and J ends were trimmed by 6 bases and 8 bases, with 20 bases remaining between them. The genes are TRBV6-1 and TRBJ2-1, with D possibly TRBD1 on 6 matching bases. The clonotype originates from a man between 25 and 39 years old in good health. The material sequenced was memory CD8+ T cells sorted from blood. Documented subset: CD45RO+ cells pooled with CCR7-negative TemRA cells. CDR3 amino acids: CASSPTQGSFDEQFF. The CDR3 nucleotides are TGTGCCAGCAGCCCCACGCAGGGGTCCTTCGATGAGCAGTTCTTC.